The next 4 T cell receptor beta chains were all read from a single sample in a study of blood T cell repertoires in COVID-19 (dated by TCRdb to about 2020). Receptor libraries were prepared by the immunoSEQ multiplex PCR assay. Imported from immuneACCESS, the table was reduced by TCRdb to in-frame sequences with V and J called. These copies leave out some clones; in studies compared against another copy, an unresolved V gene accounts for under half, and the cause of the remainder is not known. The sample yields some 100,000 clones; more than 60% were counted once. The ten largest account for 2% to 3% of the sample. Sequenced: peripheral blood. These receptors all stem from a man in his fifties or sixties with acute or convalescent COVID-19.

This sequence joins TRBV24-1 and TRBJ2-5; 8 positions match TRBD1. The CDR3 has 16 residues. Germline CDR1 reads KGHDR; CDR2 reads SFDVKD. Trimming took 2 bases from V and 9 from J; bases not matched to a gene: 13. CDR3 bases: TGTGCCACCAGTGATTCGGACAGGGACGTCACGGAGCCCCAGTACTTC. Its protein is CATSDSDRDVTEPQYF.

The chain carries TRBV18 and TRBJ1-2; no clear D gene. Germline loops: CDR1 KGHSH, CDR2 LQKENI. Trimming cost V 4 bases and J 2 bases, with 5 bases left between them. The CDR3 has 12 residues. The CDR3 protein is CASSRENYGYTF. For the CDR3, the DNA is TGTGCCAGCTCACGGGAGAACTATGGCTACACCTTC.

The CDR3, as DNA: TGTGCCAGCAGCTGGTACCAGGGGGCAGGGGAGACCCAGTACTTC. It encodes CASSWYQGAGETQYF. This rearrangement joins TRBV13 to TRBJ2-5; 8 nucleotides match TRBD1. V lost 4 bases, J lost 5 bases, and 9 bases stayed unmatched. Germline CDR1 PRHDT, CDR2 FYEKMQ (reference sequence). The CDR3 runs to 15 residues. The full variable domain, its missing parts supplied by reference TRBV13 and TRBJ2-5, is AAGVIQSPRHLIKEKRETATLKCYPIPRHDTVYWYQQGPGQDPQFLISFYEKMQSDKGSIPDRFSAQQFSDYHSELNMSSLELGDSALYFCASSWYQGAGETQYFGPGTRLLVL.

This clone has only a few counts. V is TRBV7-2 and J is TRBJ1-2, with a possible D match to TRBD1 (6 bases). The CDR3 covers 16 residues. Germline V gene data show CDR1 as SGHTA and CDR2 as FQGNSA. Between the trimmed V and J ends, which lost 3 bases and 4 bases, there was a span of 18 bases. The CDR3 loop reads CASSLTSGTLLYGYTF. CDR3 DNA sequence: TGTGCCAGCAGCTTGACTTCCGGGACACTTCTCTATGGCTACACCTTC.